This T cell receptor beta chain was identified in a study of kidney transplant recipient with SARS-CoV-2 infection. One entry per CDR3 protein results from TCRdb running MiXCR on the reads. The data show 250,000 or so distinct CDR3 sequences, around 28% seen once. The CDR3 length is 9 residues. V dropped 8 bases and J dropped 2 bases, with 0 bases sitting between them. Per the germline V gene, CDR1 is MNHEY and CDR2 is SMNVEV (reference sequence). The V call is TRBV27, the J call TRBJ2-5; D remains ambiguous. The sample in question was a blood sample, obtained at baseline and around day 120 from a kidney transplant recipient. The TCR sequence derives from a male patient aged 25-45 years who had COVID-19 and was a kidney transplant recipient. Some T cells may be provided by the graft donor. The CDR3 sequence is CASQETQYF. For the CDR3, the DNA is TGTGCCAGCCAAGAGACCCAGTACTTC.